Each of the 4 T cell receptor beta chains below was sequenced from the same sample in a study of cytomegalovirus exposure and HLA in healthy donors. PCR used 60 Vbeta primers and 13 Jbeta primers. Sequencing used immunoSEQ multiplex PCR; TCRdb keeps in-frame clones, though not all of them. The table lists about 200,000 clones, approximately 81% of them singletons. Material for sequencing was PBMCs. All receptors derive from a man aged 30 to 45 in good health and CMV-seronegative.

This clone was observed a handful of times. The chain links TRBV18 to TRBJ1-3, with 7 positions matching TRBD1. This CDR3 is 16 amino acids long. After removal of 0 bases from V and 2 bases from J, the junction contained 4 bases not matched to a gene. Germline V gene data show CDR1 as KGHSH and CDR2 as LQKENI. The CDR3 loop reads CASSPPGQPPGNTIYF. DNA for the CDR3: TGTGCCAGCTCACCACCGGGACAGCCCCCTGGAAACACCATATATTTT.

The rearrangement joins TRBV28 to TRBJ1-6; a possible D gene is TRBD1 (5 bases). Per the germline V gene, CDR1 is MDHEN and CDR2 is SYDVKM. The CDR3 consists of 13 residues. The ends were cut back, 7 bases at V and 7 bases at J, with 11 bases in the middle. The CDR3: CASTLGVNSPLHF. In DNA, the CDR3 is TGTGCCAGCACGTTAGGGGTGAATTCACCCCTCCACTTT.

The chain recombines TRBV9 with TRBJ2-3; 8 bases match TRBD1. The length of the CDR3 is 18 residues. Germline V lookup: CDR1 SGDLS, CDR2 YYNGEE. J was trimmed by 0 bases and V by 4 bases; bases with no gene match: 13. The CDR3, as DNA: TGTGCCAGCAGCCCCCGGGCCCGGGGACAGGTTAGCACAGATACGCAGTATTTT. Amino acid sequence: CASSPRARGQVSTDTQYF.

V usage is TRBV6-6 and J usage is TRBJ1-1, with TRBD1 as a possible D gene (6 bases). This CDR3 contains 13 residues. The V gene lost 7 bases and the J gene lost 4 bases, with 13 bases spanning the gap. From germline, CDR1 is MNHNY and CDR2 SVGAGI (reference sequence). This CDR3 reads CASKIQGATEAFF. DNA for the CDR3: TGTGCCAGCAAGATACAGGGAGCCACTGAAGCTTTCTTT.